This T cell receptor (beta chain) appears in the sequencing data of a study of T-cell reconstitution after alpha-beta-depleted transplantation in children. Unique molecular identifiers were incorporated when the TCRbeta library was constructed. One entry per CDR3 protein, called by TCRdb with MiXCR from the PCR reads. The table lists 500,000 or so distinct CDR3 sequences, over 25% of them singletons. V dropped 4 bases and J dropped 4 bases, with 5 bases sitting between them. The CDR3 has 12 amino acids. The starting material was PBMCs from the stem cell graft donor, obtained from the stem cell graft. The clonotype originates from a human donor who donated a stem cell graft to a child with aplastic anemia. The chain recombines TRBV12-3 or TRBV12-4 with TRBJ1-5, with D uncertain. The chain's CDR3 is CASSSPNQPQHF. As DNA, the CDR3 is TGTGCCAGCAGTTCCCCTAATCAGCCCCAGCATTTT.